Listed below are T cell receptor beta chains from one sample, sequenced in a study of PD-1 blockade in classical Hodgkin lymphoma. Clones were read by immunoSEQ multiplex PCR, and TCRdb kept only the in-frame ones, dropping some. The sample consists of roughly 25,000 clones, roughly 78% of them appearing once. This material consisted of peripheral blood mononuclear cells (PBMCs), taken before the second cycle of nivolumab. The source of these receptors is a human donor with classical Hodgkin lymphoma. CDR3s include the opening cysteine and the closing phenylalanine or tryptophan. The D gene is left open where the match is weak. For some rows the clone size is stated as once, few or many, or as a class when expanded; others skip it.

TRBV19	TRBJ2-7	.	.	CASSIFRGDEQYF	TGTGCCAGTAGTATATTTAGAGGCGACGAGCAGTACTTC
TRBV6-6	TRBJ1-1	TRBD1	once	CASRPHTGDNTEAFF	TGTGCCAGCAGACCCCATACAGGGGATAACACTGAAGCTTTCTTT
TRBV10-3	TRBJ1-1	TRBD1	.	CAISESSQGASEAFF	TGTGCCATCAGTGAGTCAAGCCAGGGGGCTTCTGAAGCTTTCTTT
TRBV29-1	TRBJ1-2	TRBD1	.	CSVLDRGNGYTF	TGCAGCGTTCTGGACAGGGGGAATGGCTACACCTTC
TRBV7-9	TRBJ1-2	.	.	CASSPTGYGYGYTF	TGTGCCAGCAGCCCCACAGGGTATGGCTATGGCTACACCTTC
TRBV2	TRBJ2-7	.	.	CASSDRAGPSYEQYF	TGTGCCAGCAGTGATAGGGCAGGCCCCTCCTACGAGCAGTACTTC
TRBV4-1	TRBJ1-2	TRBD1	.	CASNPIQGTYGYTF	TGCGCCAGCAACCCAATACAGGGGACCTATGGCTACACCTTC
TRBV28	TRBJ2-5	.	.	CASSQTGRRETQYF	TGTGCCAGCAGCCAGACAGGCCGGAGGGAGACCCAGTACTTC
TRBV7-9	TRBJ1-2	.	.	CASSLGESNYGYTF	TGTGCCAGCAGCTTAGGAGAATCTAACTATGGCTACACCTTC
TRBV28	TRBJ2-7	.	.	CASSPPIYEQYF	TGTGCCAGCAGTCCCCCTATATACGAGCAGTACTTC
TRBV15	TRBJ1-2	.	.	CAVRGPGYGYTF	TGTGCCGTCCGCGGGCCCGGCTATGGCTACACCTTC
TRBV6-6	TRBJ1-4	.	.	CASSYSGATNEKLFF	TGTGCCAGCAGTTACTCAGGAGCAACTAATGAAAAACTGTTTTTT
TRBV28	TRBJ2-1	.	.	CASSFRGSYNEQFF	TGTGCCAGCAGTTTCCGGGGTTCCTACAATGAGCAGTTCTTC
TRBV28	TRBJ2-5	.	.	CASSLGAISQETQYF	TGTGCCAGCAGCCTCGGGGCGATAAGTCAAGAGACCCAGTACTTC
TRBV28	TRBJ2-5	.	.	CASRASIARETQYF	TGTGCCAGCAGGGCGTCCATAGCGAGAGAGACCCAGTACTTC
TRBV4-3	TRBJ2-6	TRBD1	.	CASSSGQGTGANVLTF	TGCGCCAGCAGCTCAGGACAGGGGACTGGGGCCAACGTCCTGACTTTC
TRBV11-2	TRBJ2-7	TRBD1	.	CASSTGTGASYEQYF	TGTGCCAGCAGTACCGGGACAGGGGCCTCCTACGAGCAGTACTTC
TRBV7-9	TRBJ1-5	.	.	CGVGVNQPQHF	TGTGGGGTAGGGGTAAATCAGCCCCAGCATTTT
TRBV4-3	TRBJ1-2	TRBD1	.	CASSQVGGRDYGYTF	TGCGCCAGCAGCCAAGTAGGGGGCCGTGACTATGGCTACACCTTC
TRBV10-3	TRBJ2-7	.	few	CAISRPPSYEQYF	TGTGCCATCAGTCGCCCTCCCTCCTACGAGCAGTACTTC
TRBV19	TRBJ2-5	.	.	CASSSRQGGETQYF	TGTGCCAGTAGTTCTCGACAGGGAGGAGAGACCCAGTACTTC
TRBV7-9	TRBJ1-1	.	.	CASSSPLEKGPNTEAFF	TGTGCCAGCAGCTCCCCCCTTGAGAAAGGACCGAACACTGAAGCTTTCTTT
TRBV10-1	TRBJ2-3	TRBD1	few	CASKDRGEDTQYF	TGCGCCAGCAAGGACAGGGGTGAAGATACGCAGTATTTT
TRBV28	TRBJ1-1	.	.	CASIGRHTEAFF	TGTGCCAGCATCGGACGGCACACTGAAGCTTTCTTT
TRBV5-4	TRBJ2-1	.	.	CASSTAWGGQVEQFF	TGTGCCAGCAGCACCGCGTGGGGGGGGCAAGTTGAGCAGTTCTTC
TRBV5-6	TRBJ1-2	.	.	CASSAHTNYGYTF	TGTGCCAGCAGCGCCCACACTAATTATGGCTACACCTTC
TRBV29-1	TRBJ1-1	.	.	CSVPGPGNTEAFF	TGCAGCGTTCCGGGACCTGGGAACACTGAAGCTTTCTTT
TRBV28	TRBJ1-2	.	.	CASSLAGYYGYTF	TGTGCCAGCAGTTTGGCAGGGTACTATGGCTACACCTTC
TRBV27	TRBJ2-2	TRBD2	.	CASSFLLAGNTGELFF	TGTGCCAGCAGTTTCCTCCTAGCGGGGAACACCGGGGAGCTGTTTTTT
TRBV28	TRBJ2-7	TRBD1	few	CASRDRGPYEQYF	TGTGCCAGCAGGGACAGGGGACCCTACGAGCAGTACTTC
TRBV7-2	TRBJ2-1	.	.	CASSLVGYGSYNEQFF	TGTGCCAGCAGCTTAGTTGGTTATGGCTCCTACAATGAGCAGTTCTTC
TRBV19	TRBJ2-7	.	few	CASTPSWGASYEQYF	TGTGCCAGTACCCCCTCCTGGGGGGCCTCCTACGAGCAGTACTTC
TRBV19	TRBJ2-7	.	.	CASSIRGGWGSSYEQYF	TGTGCCAGTAGTATCCGTGGAGGCTGGGGGTCCTCCTACGAGCAGTACTTC
TRBV7-9	TRBJ1-1	.	.	CASSLGMNTEAFF	TGTGCCAGCAGCTTAGGCATGAACACTGAAGCTTTCTTT
TRBV5-1	TRBJ2-5	.	.	CASSLGLGDSSETQYF	TGCGCCAGCAGCTTGGGCTTAGGGGATTCGTCGGAGACCCAGTACTTC
TRBV6-5	TRBJ2-1	TRBD2	.	CASSWPSGGGFHEQFF	TGTGCCAGCAGTTGGCCTAGCGGGGGGGGTTTCCATGAGCAGTTCTTC
TRBV10-2	TRBJ1-6	.	.	CASSRNAAGNSPLHF	TGCGCCAGCAGTCGGAATGCCGCGGGAAATTCACCCCTCCACTTT
TRBV6-5	TRBJ1-1	.	.	CASRGLNVNTEAFF	TGTGCCAGCAGGGGTCTTAACGTAAACACTGAAGCTTTCTTT
TRBV27	TRBJ2-3	.	.	CASSFLGGDTQYF	TGTGCCAGCAGTTTCTTGGGGGGAGATACGCAGTATTTT
TRBV5-1	TRBJ2-1	.	.	CASSLGASPEQFF	TGCGCCAGCAGTCTGGGGGCTAGCCCCGAGCAGTTCTTC
TRBV4-2	TRBJ1-6	.	.	CASSQETEDNSPLHF	TGTGCCAGCAGCCAAGAAACAGAAGATAATTCACCCCTCCACTTT
TRBV7-2	TRBJ2-4	TRBD2	.	CASDQGGSIQYF	TGTGCCAGCGATCAGGGCGGGAGCATTCAGTACTTC
TRBV2	TRBJ2-3	.	once	CASSVTRPPGTLADTQYF	TGTGCCAGCAGTGTGACGCGTCCTCCAGGAACCTTGGCAGATACGCAGTATTTT
TRBV7-2	TRBJ1-3	.	.	CASSPTGPTGNTIYF	TGTGCCAGCAGCCCCACAGGGCCGACTGGAAACACCATATATTTT
TRBV5-1	TRBJ1-1	TRBD1	.	CASSPTPRDRGDTEAFF	TGCGCCAGCAGCCCTACACCCCGGGACAGGGGAGACACTGAAGCTTTCTTT